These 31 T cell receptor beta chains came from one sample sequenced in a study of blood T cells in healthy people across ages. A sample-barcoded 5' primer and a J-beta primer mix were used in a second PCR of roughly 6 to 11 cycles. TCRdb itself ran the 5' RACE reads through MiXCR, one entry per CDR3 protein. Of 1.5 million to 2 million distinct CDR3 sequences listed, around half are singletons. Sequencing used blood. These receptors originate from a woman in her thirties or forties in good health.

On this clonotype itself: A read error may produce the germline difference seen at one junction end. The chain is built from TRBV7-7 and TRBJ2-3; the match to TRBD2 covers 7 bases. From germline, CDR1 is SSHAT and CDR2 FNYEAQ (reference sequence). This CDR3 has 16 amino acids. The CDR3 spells CASSLGASGRTDTQYF. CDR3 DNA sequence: TGTGCTAGCAGCTTAGGGGCTAGCGGCCGGACAGATACGCAGTATTTT.

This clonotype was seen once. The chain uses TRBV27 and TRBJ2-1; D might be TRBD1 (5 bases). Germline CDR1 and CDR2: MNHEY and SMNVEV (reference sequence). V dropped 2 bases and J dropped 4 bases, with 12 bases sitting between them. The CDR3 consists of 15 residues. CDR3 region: CASSLDTPGYNEQFF. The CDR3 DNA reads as TGTGCCAGCAGTTTAGACACCCCAGGGTACAATGAGCAGTTCTTC.

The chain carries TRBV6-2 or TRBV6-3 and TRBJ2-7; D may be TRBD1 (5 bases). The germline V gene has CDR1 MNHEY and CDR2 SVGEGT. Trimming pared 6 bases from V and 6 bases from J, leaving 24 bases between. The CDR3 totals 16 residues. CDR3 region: CASRPGAGAFRGEQYF. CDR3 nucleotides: TGTGCCAGCAGACCCGGAGCTGGGGCCTTTAGGGGCGAGCAGTACTTC.

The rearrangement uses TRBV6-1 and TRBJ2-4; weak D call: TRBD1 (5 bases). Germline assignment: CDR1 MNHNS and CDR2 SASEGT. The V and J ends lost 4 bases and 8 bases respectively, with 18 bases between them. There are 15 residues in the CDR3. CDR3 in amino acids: CASSVRQGFKDIQYF. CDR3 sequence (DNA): TGTGCCAGCAGTGTGAGGCAGGGCTTTAAGGACATTCAGTACTTC.

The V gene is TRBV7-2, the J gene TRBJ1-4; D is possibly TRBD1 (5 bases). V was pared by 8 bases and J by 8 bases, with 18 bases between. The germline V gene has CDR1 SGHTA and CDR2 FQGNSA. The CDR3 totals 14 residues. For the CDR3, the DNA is TGTGCCAGCTCCCCGACACAGGCCAGCGAAAAACTGTTTTTT. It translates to CASSPTQASEKLFF.

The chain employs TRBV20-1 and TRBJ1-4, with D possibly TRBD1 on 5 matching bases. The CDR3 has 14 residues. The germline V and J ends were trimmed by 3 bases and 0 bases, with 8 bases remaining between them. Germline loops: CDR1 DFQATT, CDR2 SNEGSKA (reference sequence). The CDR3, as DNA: TGCAGTGCTAGTGACAGCGCAACTAATGAAAAACTGTTTTTT. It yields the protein CSASDSATNEKLFF.

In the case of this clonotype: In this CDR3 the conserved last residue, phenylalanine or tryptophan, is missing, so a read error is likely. CDR3 sequence reads: CASSFRAGGNNEQFL. As DNA, the CDR3 is TGTGCCAGCAGTTTTAGAGCGGGGGGTAACAATGAGCAGTTCTTA. This rearrangement joins TRBV7-2 to TRBJ2-1, with TRBD2 matching over 9 bases. Germline V gives CDR1 SGHTA, CDR2 FQGNSA. V lost 6 bases, J lost 5 bases, and 8 bases stayed unmatched. This CDR3 has 15 residues.

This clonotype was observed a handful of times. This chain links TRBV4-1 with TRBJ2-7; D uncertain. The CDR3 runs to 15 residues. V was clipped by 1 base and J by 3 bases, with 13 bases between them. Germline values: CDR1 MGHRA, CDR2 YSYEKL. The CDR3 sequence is CASSQAHGQNYEQYF. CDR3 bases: TGCGCCAGCAGCCAAGCCCACGGGCAGAACTACGAGCAGTACTTC.

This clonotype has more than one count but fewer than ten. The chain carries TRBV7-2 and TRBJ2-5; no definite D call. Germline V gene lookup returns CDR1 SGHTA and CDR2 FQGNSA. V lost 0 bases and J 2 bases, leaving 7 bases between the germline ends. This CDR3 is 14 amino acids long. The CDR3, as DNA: TGTGCCAGCAGCTTAGCGGTACTACAAGAGACCCAGTACTTC. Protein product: CASSLAVLQETQYF.

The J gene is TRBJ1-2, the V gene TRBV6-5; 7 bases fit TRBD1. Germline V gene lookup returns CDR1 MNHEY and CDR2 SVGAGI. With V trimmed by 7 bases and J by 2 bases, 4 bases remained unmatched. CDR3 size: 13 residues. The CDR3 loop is CASMRQGNYGYTF. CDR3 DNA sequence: TGTGCCAGCATGAGACAGGGCAACTATGGCTACACCTTC.

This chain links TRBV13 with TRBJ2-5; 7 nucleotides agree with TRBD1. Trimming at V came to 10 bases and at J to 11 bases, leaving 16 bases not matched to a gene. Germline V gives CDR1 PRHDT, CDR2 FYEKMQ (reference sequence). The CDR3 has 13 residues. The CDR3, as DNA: TGTGCCACCCTTGGGGACAGAGGGGTTCGTCAGTACTTC. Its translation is CATLGDRGVRQYF.

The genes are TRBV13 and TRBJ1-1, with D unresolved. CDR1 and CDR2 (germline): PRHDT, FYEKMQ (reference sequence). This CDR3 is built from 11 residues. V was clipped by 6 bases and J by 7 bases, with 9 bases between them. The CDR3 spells CASSSDGEAFF. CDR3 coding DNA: TGTGCCAGCAGTTCCGACGGTGAAGCTTTCTTT.

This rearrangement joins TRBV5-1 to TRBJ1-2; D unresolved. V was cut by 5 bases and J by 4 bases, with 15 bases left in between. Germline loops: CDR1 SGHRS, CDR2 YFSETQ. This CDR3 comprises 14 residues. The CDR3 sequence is CASSPLDPFYGYTF. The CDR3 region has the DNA TGCGCCAGCAGTCCTCTTGATCCCTTCTATGGCTACACCTTC.

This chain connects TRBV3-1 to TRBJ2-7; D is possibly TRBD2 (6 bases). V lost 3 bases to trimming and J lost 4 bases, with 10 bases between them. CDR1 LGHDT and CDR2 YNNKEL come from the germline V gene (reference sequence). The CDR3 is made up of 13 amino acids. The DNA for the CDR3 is TGTGCCAGCAGCCAGCGGGGAATTTACGAGCAGTACTTC. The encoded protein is CASSQRGIYEQYF.

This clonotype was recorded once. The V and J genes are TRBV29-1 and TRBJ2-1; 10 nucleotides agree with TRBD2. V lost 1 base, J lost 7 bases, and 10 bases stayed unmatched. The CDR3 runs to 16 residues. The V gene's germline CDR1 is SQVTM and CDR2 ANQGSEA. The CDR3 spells CSVEGRKAGGLNEQFF. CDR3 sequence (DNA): TGCAGCGTTGAAGGCCGGAAAGCGGGGGGGCTTAATGAGCAGTTCTTC.

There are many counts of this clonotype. The CDR3 region has the DNA TGCGCCAGCGGAAGTGGGGCCAACGTCCTGACTTTC. It is translated as CASGSGANVLTF. The chain carries TRBV5-1 and TRBJ2-6; D uncertain. Trimming stripped 7 bases from V and 3 bases from J, with 5 bases between. The CDR3 contains 12 residues. Germline-derived CDR1 and CDR2 are SGHRS and YFSETQ.

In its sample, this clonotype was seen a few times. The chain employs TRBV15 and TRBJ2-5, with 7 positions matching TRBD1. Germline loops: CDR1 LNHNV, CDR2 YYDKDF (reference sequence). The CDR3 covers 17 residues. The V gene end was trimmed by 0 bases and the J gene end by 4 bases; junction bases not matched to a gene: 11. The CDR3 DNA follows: TGTGCCACCAGCAGAGATTCTGCTCCAAACAGGGGAGAGACCCAGTACTTC. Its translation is CATSRDSAPNRGETQYF.

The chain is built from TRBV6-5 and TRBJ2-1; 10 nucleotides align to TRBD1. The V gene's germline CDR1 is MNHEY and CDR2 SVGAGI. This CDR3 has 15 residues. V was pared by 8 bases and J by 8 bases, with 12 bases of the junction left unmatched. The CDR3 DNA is TGTGCCAGCGCTAGTACTGGGACAGGGGTCCATGAGCAGTTCTTC. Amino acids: CASASTGTGVHEQFF.

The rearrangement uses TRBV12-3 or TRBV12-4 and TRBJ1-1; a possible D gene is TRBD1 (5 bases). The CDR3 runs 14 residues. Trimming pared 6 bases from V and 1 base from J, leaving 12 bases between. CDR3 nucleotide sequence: TGTGCCAGCAGCATGACAGAGACGAACACTGAAGCTTTCTTT. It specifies CASSMTETNTEAFF.

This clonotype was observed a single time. The CDR3 nucleotides are TGCGCCAGCGGGGGACAGGGGCCCCAAGGCAATGAGCAGTACTTC. It yields the protein CASGGQGPQGNEQYF. The rearrangement links TRBV4-1 to TRBJ2-1; TRBD1 matches 10 bases. Gene TRBJ2-7 matches the end of the DNA better, so the J call may be wrong. Germline-derived CDR1 and CDR2 are MGHRA and YSYEKL. CDR3 length: 15 residues.

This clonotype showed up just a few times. CDR3 loop: CATSNPGQPWDTQYF. The CDR3 DNA reads as TGTGCCACGAGCAACCCGGGACAACCCTGGGATACGCAGTATTTT. The rearrangement joins TRBV24-1 to TRBJ2-3, with a weak D call TRBD1 (6 bases). V gave up 10 bases and J gave up 6 bases, with 22 bases separating them. The CDR3 sequence is 15 residues long. CDR1 and CDR2 (germline): KGHDR, SFDVKD.

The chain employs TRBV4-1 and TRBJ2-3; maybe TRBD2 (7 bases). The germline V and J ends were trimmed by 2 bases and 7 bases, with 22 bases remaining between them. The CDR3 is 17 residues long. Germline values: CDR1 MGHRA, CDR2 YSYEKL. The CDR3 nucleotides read TGCGCCAGCAGCCAACACGAGGGGCGGGGGCTCACGTATACGCAGTATTTT. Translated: CASSQHEGRGLTYTQYF.

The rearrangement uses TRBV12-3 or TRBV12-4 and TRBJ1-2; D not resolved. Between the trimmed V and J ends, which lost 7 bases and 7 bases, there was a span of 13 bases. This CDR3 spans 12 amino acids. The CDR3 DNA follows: TGTGCCAGCACCCTTGACGAGGCTGGCTACACCTTC. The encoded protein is CASTLDEAGYTF.

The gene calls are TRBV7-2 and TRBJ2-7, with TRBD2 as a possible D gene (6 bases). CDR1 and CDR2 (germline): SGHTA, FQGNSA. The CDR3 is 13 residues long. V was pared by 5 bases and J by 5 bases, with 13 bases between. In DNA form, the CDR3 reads TGTGCCAGCAGCCTTCGGAGGGCTGACGAGCAGTACTTC. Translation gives CASSLRRADEQYF.

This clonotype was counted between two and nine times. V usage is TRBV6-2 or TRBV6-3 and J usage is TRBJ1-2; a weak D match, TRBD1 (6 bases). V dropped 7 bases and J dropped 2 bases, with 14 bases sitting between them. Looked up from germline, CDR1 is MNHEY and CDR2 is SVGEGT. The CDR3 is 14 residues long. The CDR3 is CASTARGRNYGYTF. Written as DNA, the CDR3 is TGTGCCAGCACCGCCAGGGGACGGAACTATGGCTACACCTTC.

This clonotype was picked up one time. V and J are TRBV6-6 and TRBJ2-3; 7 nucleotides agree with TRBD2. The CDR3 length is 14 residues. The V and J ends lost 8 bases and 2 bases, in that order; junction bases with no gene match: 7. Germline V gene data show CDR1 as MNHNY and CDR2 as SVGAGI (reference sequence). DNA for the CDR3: TGTGCCAGCGGACCCGGGACTATCACAGATACGCAGTATTTT. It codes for CASGPGTITDTQYF.

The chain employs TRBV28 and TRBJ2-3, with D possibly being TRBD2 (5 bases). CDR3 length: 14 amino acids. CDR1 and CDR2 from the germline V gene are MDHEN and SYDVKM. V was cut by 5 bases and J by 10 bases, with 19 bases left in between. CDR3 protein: CASSLGVTARAQYF. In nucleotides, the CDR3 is TGTGCCAGCAGTCTGGGAGTGACGGCACGGGCGCAGTATTTT.

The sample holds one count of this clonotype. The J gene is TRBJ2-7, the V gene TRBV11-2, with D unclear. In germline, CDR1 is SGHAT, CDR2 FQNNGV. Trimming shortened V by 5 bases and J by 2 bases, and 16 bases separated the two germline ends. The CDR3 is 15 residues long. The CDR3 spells CASSLSSAPTYEQYF. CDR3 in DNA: TGTGCCAGCAGCCTATCCTCAGCGCCCACCTACGAGCAGTACTTC. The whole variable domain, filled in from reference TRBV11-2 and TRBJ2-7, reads EAGVAQSPRYKIIEKRQSVAFWCNPISGHATLYWYQQILGQGPKLLIQFQNNGVVDDSQLPKDRFSAERLKGVDSTLKIQPAKLEDSAVYLCASSLSSAPTYEQYFGPGTRLTVT.

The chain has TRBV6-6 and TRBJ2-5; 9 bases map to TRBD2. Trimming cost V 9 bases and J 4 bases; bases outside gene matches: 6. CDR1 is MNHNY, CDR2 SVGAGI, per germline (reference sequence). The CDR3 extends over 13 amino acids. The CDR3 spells CASRGGGAETQYF. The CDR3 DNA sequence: TGTGCCAGTAGAGGCGGGGGGGCAGAGACCCAGTACTTC.

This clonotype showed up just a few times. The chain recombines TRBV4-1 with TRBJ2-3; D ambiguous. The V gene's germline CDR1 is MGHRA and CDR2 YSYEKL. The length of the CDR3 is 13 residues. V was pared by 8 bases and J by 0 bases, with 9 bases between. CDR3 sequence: CASQVPSTDTQYF. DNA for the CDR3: TGCGCCAGCCAGGTGCCTAGCACAGATACGCAGTATTTT.

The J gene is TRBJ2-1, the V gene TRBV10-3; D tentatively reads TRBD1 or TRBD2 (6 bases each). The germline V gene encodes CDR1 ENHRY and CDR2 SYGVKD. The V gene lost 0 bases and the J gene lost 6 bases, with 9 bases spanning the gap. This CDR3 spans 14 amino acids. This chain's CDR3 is CAISESRGANEQFF. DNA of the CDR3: TGTGCCATCAGTGAGTCAAGGGGGGCCAATGAGCAGTTCTTC.